This TCR beta chain was captured in a study of blood T cell repertoires in COVID-19. Study at large: Samples taken during acute and convalescent COVID-19 were collected in the United States, Italy and Spain. The analysed material was cDNA or gDNA that came from T cells, B-cell-depleted T cells, or PBMCs.

Original analysis: Amplification with reference gene primers provided the estimates of nucleated cell counts. Method: immunoSEQ multiplex PCR; TCRdb's copy keeps in-frame clones and lacks some. V, J and clone size are taken as reported in that table, and D and trimming were inferred from the DNA itself. Among 240,000 or so clones listed, approximately 90% were seen once. The clonotype originates from a woman aged 35 to 49 who had recovered from COVID-19. The sequenced material came from peripheral blood.

CDR3 loop: CASSLGEGQGPGYTF. The CDR3 DNA follows: TGCGCCAGCAGCTTAGGTGAGGGACAGGGGCCTGGCTACACCTTC. The rearrangement links TRBV5-1 to TRBJ1-2, with 10 bases matching TRBD1. Germline V lookup: CDR1 SGHRS, CDR2 YFSETQ. This CDR3 spans 15 amino acids. J gave up 7 bases and V 2 bases, and 8 bases lay outside the gene matches.